This is a list of T cell receptor beta chains from one sample in a study of blood T cell repertoires in COVID-19. The data were produced by immunoSEQ multiplex PCR, yet TCRdb's version contains in-frame clones alone and is incomplete. This sample carries hundreds of thousands of clones, approximately 88% of them seen once, and the ten largest clones take roughly 6%. The sample comprised peripheral blood. Receptors were obtained from a woman aged 25 to 39 with COVID-19, enrolled during active disease. Each CDR3 is given with its conserved first and last residue. The order of the fields is CDR3 DNA, CDR3 protein, clone size, D gene, V gene, J gene. The D gene is left open where the match is weak. Size tells how often a clone was seen (once, few, many) or the class of an expanded clone, and some rows leave it out.

TGCGCCAGCAGCCGCGGACAGCTTTCAGGGGCCAACGTCCTGACTTTC	CASSRGQLSGANVLTF	NA	NA	TRBV4-3	TRBJ2-6
TGTGCCACCACGGGACAGGGGTACGAGCAGTACTTC	CATTGQGYEQYF	NA	TRBD1	TRBV2	TRBJ2-7
TGTGCCAGCAGCGTCGACCCAGGGGACACTGAAGCTTTCTTT	CASSVDPGDTEAFF	NA	NA	TRBV9	TRBJ1-1
TGTGCCAGCAGCTTAGCGACTCCGGAAAAGACCCAGTACTTC	CASSLATPEKTQYF	once	NA	TRBV7-2	TRBJ2-5
TGCAGCGTTGTTCTCTACAATGAGCAGTTCTTC	CSVVLYNEQFF	NA	NA	TRBV29-1	TRBJ2-1
TGTGCCAGCAGCTTGGCCAGAAAAGCAGGGCACCAAGAGACCCAGTACTTC	CASSLARKAGHQETQYF	NA	NA	TRBV5-8	TRBJ2-5
TGTGCCAGCAGCTTAGCGAACGGGGGGCTCCACTTT	CASSLANGGLHF	NA	NA	TRBV7-8	TRBJ1-6
TGTGCCACCAGTGATCCCGGGACATTCTCTTTGCATTTT	CATSDPGTFSLHF	NA	NA	TRBV24-1	TRBJ1-5
TGTGCCAGCTCTGTAGGGAGGAGCAATCAGCCCCAGCATTTT	CASSVGRSNQPQHF	NA	NA	TRBV6-5	TRBJ1-5
TGTGCCAGCAGCCAAAACCCGGGACAGTCGCCGGGGTTTTTT	CASSQNPGQSPGFF	NA	TRBD1	TRBV3-1/TRBV3-2	TRBJ1-4
TGTGCCAGCAGCCCAAGGGGGAGACATGGGGGTGAAGCTTTCTTT	CASSPRGRHGGEAFF	few	NA	TRBV7-2	TRBJ1-1
TGTGCCAGCAGTTTCGGGACAGGGAATCAGCCCCAGCATTTT	CASSFGTGNQPQHF	NA	TRBD1	TRBV27	TRBJ1-5
TGTGCCTGGAGTGGACGAAGAACAGGGGCCCACGGCTACACCTTC	CAWSGRRTGAHGYTF	NA	TRBD1	TRBV30	TRBJ1-2
TGTGCCAGCAGTGGGACAGGGGGGGAGGAAGCTTTCTTT	CASSGTGGEEAFF	NA	TRBD1	TRBV28	TRBJ1-1
TGTGCCAGCAGAAGCGGGGGGGCCAGCGAGCAGTTCTTC	CASRSGGASEQFF	NA	TRBD2	TRBV6-5	TRBJ2-1
TGTGCCAGCAGCCCGACTAATGAAAAACTGTTTTTT	CASSPTNEKLFF	NA	NA	TRBV7-9	TRBJ1-4
TGCGCCAGCAGCTCCCGCCCGACAGGACGGTCCTACGAGCAGTACTTC	CASSSRPTGRSYEQYF	NA	NA	TRBV4-3	TRBJ2-7
TGTGCCAGCAGTGAACATAGCGGGGGCCCCGGGGATACGCAGTATTTT	CASSEHSGGPGDTQYF	NA	TRBD2	TRBV6-1	TRBJ2-3
TGTGCCAGCAGTGGGACTAGCGGGGGGGAAGCCAAAAACATTCAGTACTTC	CASSGTSGGEAKNIQYF	NA	TRBD2	TRBV27	TRBJ2-4
TGTGCCAGCAGGAGCGCGGGAGCAAGGAATTCACCCCTCCACTTT	CASRSAGARNSPLHF	NA	NA	TRBV6-5	TRBJ1-6